The clone carrying this TCR beta chain is a singleton in its sample. Its antigen is unknown. The data were produced by immunoSEQ multiplex PCR, yet TCRdb's version contains in-frame clones alone and is incomplete. The sample carries 100,000 or so clones, roughly nine tenths recorded once. The data originate from a study of OX40 agonist ivuxolimab in advanced cancers. Study-wide points: Within 6 weeks, CD4+ and CD8+ blood T cells expanded clonally at 0.1 to 3.0 mg/kg. More expanded clones were found, on average, in CD8+ than in CD4+ T cells.

Sampled blood was obtained at baseline, cycle 4 day 1, and cycle 7 day 1. In germline, CDR1 is SQVTM, CDR2 ANQGSEA. The CDR3 runs to 11 residues. Trimming left V 4 bases short and J 6 bases short, with 10 bases between. The chain has TRBV29-1 and TRBJ2-7, with D maybe TRBD2 (6 bases). Sequenced material: CD4+ or CD8+ T cells sorted from blood, taken in a trial of the OX40 agonist ivuxolimab. The clonotype was recovered from an adult with an advanced solid tumor such as melanoma, head and neck, liver or kidney cancer. In nucleotides, the CDR3 is TGCAGCGTTGTTAGGGGAGGCGAGCAGTACTTC. Translating gives CSVVRGGEQYF.